A selection of T cell receptor beta chains follows, all from one sample in a study of cytomegalovirus exposure and HLA in healthy donors. Profiled with immunoSEQ multiplex PCR; TCRdb holds only in-frame clones, not every one. Of tens of thousands of clones in the sample, under 85% are singletons; the top ten hold 2.5% to 3.5%. The sample comprised PBMCs. The receptors come from a man aged 25-45 years in good health and CMV-seronegative. Both conserved end residues are part of each CDR3. Each record gives: V gene, clone size, D gene, J gene, CDR3 protein, CDR3 DNA. A D gene is named only where the DNA matches it firmly. Expanded clones get a size class; other rows say once, few or many, or leave the size out.

V: TRBV6-1; size: -; D: -; J: TRBJ1-1; CDR3: CASSQQRGTEAFF; DNA: TGTGCCAGCTCCCAGCAGAGAGGCACTGAAGCTTTCTTT
V: TRBV6-1; size: -; D: -; J: TRBJ1-5; CDR3: CASSIGRGLNQPQHF; DNA: TGTGCCAGCAGCATCGGGAGGGGACTCAATCAGCCCCAGCATTTT
V: TRBV7-9; size: -; D: -; J: TRBJ1-6; CDR3: CASSFSGSYNSPLHF; DNA: TGTGCCAGCAGCTTTTCCGGCTCCTATAATTCACCCCTCCACTTT
V: TRBV29-1; size: -; D: -; J: TRBJ1-5; CDR3: CSVGGNTNQPQHF; DNA: TGCAGCGTTGGGGGCAATACGAATCAGCCCCAGCATTTT
V: TRBV28; size: -; D: -; J: TRBJ2-1; CDR3: CASSPSLSYYNEQFF; DNA: TGTGCCAGCAGCCCGTCCCTTAGTTATTACAATGAGCAGTTCTTC
V: TRBV5-1; size: once; D: TRBD2; J: TRBJ2-7; CDR3: CASSSGRPAIYEQYF; DNA: TGCGCCAGCAGCTCCGGGAGGCCAGCCATCTACGAGCAGTACTTC
V: TRBV27; size: -; D: -; J: TRBJ2-7; CDR3: CASSLSVSYEQYF; DNA: TGTGCCAGCAGTTTATCGGTCAGCTACGAGCAGTACTTC
V: TRBV6-1; size: -; D: TRBD2; J: TRBJ2-5; CDR3: CASSPRTSGEGAQYF; DNA: TGTGCCAGCAGTCCTAGGACTAGCGGGGAGGGGGCCCAGTACTTC
V: TRBV11-2; size: -; D: TRBD1; J: TRBJ1-2; CDR3: CASSLGQGFGYTF; DNA: TGTGCCAGCAGCTTGGGACAGGGTTTTGGCTACACCTTC
V: TRBV4-3; size: -; D: -; J: TRBJ2-7; CDR3: CASSQLIASEQYF; DNA: TGCGCCAGCAGCCAGCTCATAGCAAGCGAGCAGTACTTC
V: TRBV4-3; size: -; D: TRBD1; J: TRBJ1-1; CDR3: CASSQGTTGREAFF; DNA: TGCGCCAGCAGCCAAGGGACGACAGGGAGGGAAGCTTTCTTT
V: TRBV7-2; size: once; D: -; J: TRBJ1-6; CDR3: CASSLAQGPPYNSPLHF; DNA: TGTGCCAGCAGCTTAGCACAGGGACCTCCTTATAATTCACCCCTCCACTTT
V: TRBV27; size: -; D: TRBD1; J: TRBJ1-2; CDR3: CASSFGTGGYGYTF; DNA: TGTGCCAGCAGTTTCGGGACAGGGGGGTATGGCTACACCTTC
V: TRBV2; size: -; D: TRBD1; J: TRBJ1-1; CDR3: CASRQGVEAFF; DNA: TGTGCCAGCAGACAGGGGGTTGAAGCTTTCTTT
V: TRBV4-2; size: -; D: TRBD1; J: TRBJ1-5; CDR3: CASSQDGEGTGGQPQHF; DNA: TGTGCCAGCAGCCAAGATGGGGAAGGGACAGGCGGACAGCCCCAGCATTTT
V: TRBV5-1; size: few; D: -; J: TRBJ1-1; CDR3: CASSAGSGGGPLMNTEAFF; DNA: TGCGCCAGCAGCGCTGGTTCGGGCGGGGGGCCTCTAATGAACACTGAAGCTTTCTTT